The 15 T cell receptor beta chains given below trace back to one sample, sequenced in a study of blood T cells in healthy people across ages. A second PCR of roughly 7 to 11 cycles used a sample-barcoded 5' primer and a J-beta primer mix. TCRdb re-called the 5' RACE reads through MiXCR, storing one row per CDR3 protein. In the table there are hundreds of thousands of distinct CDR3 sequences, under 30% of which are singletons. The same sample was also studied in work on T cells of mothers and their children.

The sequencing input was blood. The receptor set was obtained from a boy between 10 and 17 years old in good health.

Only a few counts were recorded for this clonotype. This CDR3 is CASRRDRFYGYTF. For the CDR3, the DNA is TGTGCCAGCAGGCGAGACAGATTCTATGGCTACACCTTC. The chain has TRBV6-5 and TRBJ1-2; tentatively, D is TRBD1 (5 bases). CDR1 is MNHEY and CDR2 is SVGAGI in the germline V gene. CDR3 length: 13 amino acids. V shed 6 bases and J shed 4 bases, with 12 bases lying between them.

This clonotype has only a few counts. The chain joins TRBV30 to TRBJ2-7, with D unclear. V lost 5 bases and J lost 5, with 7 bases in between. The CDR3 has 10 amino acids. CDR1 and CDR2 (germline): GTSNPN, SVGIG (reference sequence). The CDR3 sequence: CAWGNNEQYF. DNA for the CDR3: TGTGCCTGGGGCAACAACGAGCAGTACTTC. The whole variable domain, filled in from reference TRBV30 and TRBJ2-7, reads SQTIHQWPATLVQPVGSPLSLECTVEGTSNPNLYWYRQAAGRGLQLLFYSVGIGQISSEVPQNLSASRPQDRQFILSSKKLLLSDSGFYLCAWGNNEQYFGPGTRLTVT.

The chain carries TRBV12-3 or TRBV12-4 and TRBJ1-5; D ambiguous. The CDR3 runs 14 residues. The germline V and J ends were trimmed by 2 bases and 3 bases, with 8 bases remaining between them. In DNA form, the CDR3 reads TGTGCCAGCAGTTTAAGAAAGCACAATCAGCCCCAGCATTTT. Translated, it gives CASSLRKHNQPQHF.

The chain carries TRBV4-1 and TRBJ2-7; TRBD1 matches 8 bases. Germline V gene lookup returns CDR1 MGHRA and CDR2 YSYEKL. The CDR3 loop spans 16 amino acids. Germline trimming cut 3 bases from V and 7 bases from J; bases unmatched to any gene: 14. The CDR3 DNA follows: TGCGCCAGCAGCCACGGACAGGGACCTTTCTTGTGGGAGCAGTACTTC. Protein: CASSHGQGPFLWEQYF.

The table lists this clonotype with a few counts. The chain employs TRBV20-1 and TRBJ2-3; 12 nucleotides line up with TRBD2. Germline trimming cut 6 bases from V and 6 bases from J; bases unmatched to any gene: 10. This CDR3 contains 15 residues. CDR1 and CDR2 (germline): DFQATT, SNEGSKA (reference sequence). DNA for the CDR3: TGCAGTGCAGCCCTCACTAGCGGGGGGACGGATACGCAGTATTTT. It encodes CSAALTSGGTDTQYF.

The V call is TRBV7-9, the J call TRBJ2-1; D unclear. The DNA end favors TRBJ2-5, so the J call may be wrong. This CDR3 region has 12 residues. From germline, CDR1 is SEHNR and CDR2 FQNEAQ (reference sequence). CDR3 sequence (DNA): TGTGCCAGCAGCTCTGGAGAACAGACCCAGTACTTC. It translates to CASSSGEQTQYF.

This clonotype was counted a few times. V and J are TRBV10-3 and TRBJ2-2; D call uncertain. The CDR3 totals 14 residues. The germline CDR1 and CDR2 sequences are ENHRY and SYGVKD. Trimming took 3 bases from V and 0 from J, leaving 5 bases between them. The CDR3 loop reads CAISDRANTGELFF. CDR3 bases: TGTGCCATCAGTGATCGAGCGAACACCGGGGAGCTGTTTTTT.

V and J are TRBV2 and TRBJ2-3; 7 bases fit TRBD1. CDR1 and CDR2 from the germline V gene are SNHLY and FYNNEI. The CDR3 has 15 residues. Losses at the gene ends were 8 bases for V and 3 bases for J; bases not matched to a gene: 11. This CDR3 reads CASDPDGQDTDTQYF. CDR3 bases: TGTGCCAGCGACCCAGATGGACAGGATACAGATACGCAGTATTTT.

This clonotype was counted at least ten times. CDR3 DNA: TGTGCCAGCAGTTTGGTCCAGGGTACCTACGAGCAGTACTTC. Protein product: CASSLVQGTYEQYF. The V call is TRBV28, the J call TRBJ2-7; TRBD1 might be the D (5 bases). The germline V gene has CDR1 MDHEN and CDR2 SYDVKM. CDR3 length: 14 amino acids. Between the trimmed V and J ends, which lost 3 bases and 2 bases, there was a span of 11 bases. Variable domain in full (rest from reference TRBV28 and TRBJ2-7): DVKVTQSSRYLVKRTGEKVFLECVQDMDHENMFWYRQDPGLGLRLIYFSYDVKMKEKGDIPEGYSVSREKKERFSLILESASTNQTSMYLCASSLVQGTYEQYFGPGTRLTVT.

The CDR3 here is CASRHFGDGQETQYF. CDR3 DNA sequence: TGTGCCAGCAGACATTTCGGTGACGGCCAAGAGACCCAGTACTTC. The gene calls are TRBV6-2 or TRBV6-3 and TRBJ2-5; D uncertain. The CDR3 extends over 15 amino acids. The germline V gene encodes CDR1 MNHEY and CDR2 SVGEGT. V was trimmed by 6 bases and J by 1 base, leaving 15 bases between them.

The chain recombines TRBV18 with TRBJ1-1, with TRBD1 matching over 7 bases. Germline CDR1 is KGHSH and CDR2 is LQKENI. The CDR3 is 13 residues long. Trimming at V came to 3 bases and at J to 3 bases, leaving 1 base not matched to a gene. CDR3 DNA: TGTGCCAGCTCACCCGGGACAGACACTGAAGCTTTCTTT. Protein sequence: CASSPGTDTEAFF.

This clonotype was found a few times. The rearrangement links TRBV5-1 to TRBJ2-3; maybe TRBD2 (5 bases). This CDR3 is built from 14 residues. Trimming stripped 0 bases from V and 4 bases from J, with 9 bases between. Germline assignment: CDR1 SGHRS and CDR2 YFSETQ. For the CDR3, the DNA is TGCGCCAGCAGCTTGGACTTGCGGGCAGATACGCAGTATTTT. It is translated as CASSLDLRADTQYF.

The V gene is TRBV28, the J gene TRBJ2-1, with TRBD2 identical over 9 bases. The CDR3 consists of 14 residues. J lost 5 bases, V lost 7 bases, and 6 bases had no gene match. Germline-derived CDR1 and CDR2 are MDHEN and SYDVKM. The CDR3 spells CASKLRGGNNEQFF. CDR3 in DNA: TGTGCCAGCAAACTGCGGGGGGGCAACAATGAGCAGTTCTTC.

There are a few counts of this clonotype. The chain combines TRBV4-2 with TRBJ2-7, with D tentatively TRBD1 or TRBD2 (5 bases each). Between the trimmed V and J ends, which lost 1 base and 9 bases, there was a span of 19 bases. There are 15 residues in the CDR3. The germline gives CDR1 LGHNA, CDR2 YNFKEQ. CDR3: CASSQVPGPLDGQYF. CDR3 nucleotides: TGTGCCAGCAGCCAAGTTCCGGGACCCCTCGACGGGCAGTACTTC.

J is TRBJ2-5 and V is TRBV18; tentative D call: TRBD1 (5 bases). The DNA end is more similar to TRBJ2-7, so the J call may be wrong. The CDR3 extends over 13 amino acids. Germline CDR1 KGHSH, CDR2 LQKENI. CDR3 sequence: CASSPPGLNEQYF. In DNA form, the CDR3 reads TGTGCCAGCTCACCCCCAGGGTTGAACGAGCAGTACTTC.